This record looks at one T cell receptor (beta chain) sequence and its context. The data were taken from a study of blood T cell repertoires in COVID-19. Study overall: PBMCs, B-cell-depleted T cells, or T cells provided the cDNA or gDNA that made up the material.

Participants were aged about 18 to 90 years, lived in over 20 US areas, and enrolled virtually. Participant-reported clinical history was the basis for cohort assignment. Some clones are missing from TCRdb's copy, which holds only in-frame ones; the method was immunoSEQ multiplex PCR. The sample includes approximately 300,000 clones, 85% to 95% of them seen just once. The CDR3 is made up of 14 amino acids. CDR1 and CDR2 (germline): KGHDR, SFDVKD. V shed 4 bases and J shed 7 bases, with 12 bases lying between them. This chain connects TRBV24-1 to TRBJ1-4; TRBD1 is a possible D gene (5 bases). The sequencing input was PBMCs or T cells enriched from blood (not recorded which). This receptor was identified in a woman in her 30s who had been exposed to COVID-19. The CDR3 sequence: CATSDRAGSEKLFF. The CDR3 DNA is TGTGCCACCAGTGACAGGGCGGGGAGTGAAAAACTGTTTTTT.